Each of the 7 T cell receptor beta chains below was sequenced from the same sample in a study of beta chain features in type 1 diabetes. Investigators reverse transcribed all isolated RNA, so they sequenced expressed TCRB transcripts. Only in-frame clones appear in the TCRdb table, and some are missing; sequencing was by immunoSEQ multiplex PCR. The sample carries hundreds of thousands of clones, over 10% recorded once. These TCRs are of unknown antigen specificity. Study observations and caveats: Shortening that was moderate but significant affected the TCRB CDR3s of Type 1 diabetes patients in all four CD4+ subsets.

The sample consisted of naive CD4+ T cells from blood. These receptors originate from a young man with type 1 diabetes.

This chain's CDR3 is CSGYGTSGGETQYF. In DNA form, the CDR3 reads TGCAGCGGCTATGGGACTAGCGGAGGAGAGACCCAGTACTTC. This chain links TRBV29-1 with TRBJ2-5, with TRBD2 matching over 11 bases. Looked up from germline, CDR1 is SQVTM and CDR2 is ANQGSEA. The CDR3 loop spans 14 amino acids. Trimming at V came to 7 bases and at J to 4 bases, leaving 8 bases not matched to a gene.

On this clone itself: The sample carries other DNA sequences with the same CDR3. The V call is TRBV29-1, the J call TRBJ1-5; D unresolved. CDR3 length equals 12 residues. The germline V gene encodes CDR1 SQVTM and CDR2 ANQGSEA. V was trimmed by 4 bases and J by 5 bases, leaving 9 bases between them. CDR3 amino acids: CSVGAGDQPQHF. The CDR3 coding sequence is TGCAGCGTTGGGGCCGGTGATCAGCCCCAGCATTTT.

A few counts support this clone. The CDR3 loop reads CASSYSISGPYEQYF. Here the CDR3 DNA reads TGTGCCAGCAGTTACTCGATTTCTGGACCCTACGAGCAGTACTTC. V and J are TRBV6-5 and TRBJ2-7; D ambiguous. Trimming removed 0 bases from V and 2 bases from J, with 11 bases in between. Germline V gene lookup returns CDR1 MNHEY and CDR2 SVGAGI. The CDR3 spans 15 residues.

This clone was detected a few times. The J gene is TRBJ1-1, the V gene TRBV25-1; D remains unclear. This CDR3 is built from 13 residues. Germline CDR1 MGHDK, CDR2 SYGVNS. The ends were cut back, 10 bases at V and 4 bases at J, with 16 bases in the middle. CDR3 residues: CATRRSVSTEAFF. The CDR3 region has the DNA TGTGCCACCCGGAGGTCGGTAAGCACTGAAGCTTTCTTT.

This clone was observed a few times. V usage is TRBV5-1 and J usage is TRBJ2-7; 9 bases are a match to TRBD1. J was trimmed by 2 bases and V by 5 bases; bases with no gene match: 5. Germline lookup yields CDR1 SGHRS and CDR2 YFSETQ. This CDR3 is built from 14 residues. The CDR3 region has the DNA TGCGCCAGCAGTGCCGGGACAGGGACCTACGAGCAGTACTTC. Translated, it gives CASSAGTGTYEQYF.

This clone was counted between two and nine times. The chain uses TRBV5-4 and TRBJ2-1; weak D call: TRBD1 (6 bases). CDR1 SGHNT and CDR2 YYREEE come from the germline V gene (reference sequence). Trimming pared 0 bases from V and 8 bases from J, leaving 15 bases between. The CDR3 consists of 15 residues. This CDR3 is CASSLDRASRYEQFF. DNA of the CDR3: TGTGCCAGCAGCTTGGACAGGGCCTCTAGGTATGAGCAGTTCTTC. Based on the CDR3 plus reference TRBV5-4 and TRBJ2-1, the full variable domain is ETGVTQSPTHLIKTRGQQVTLRCSSQSGHNTVSWYQQALGQGPQFIFQYYREEENGRGNFPPRFSGLQFPNYSSELNVNALELDDSALYLCASSLDRASRYEQFFGPGTRLTVL.

The chain carries TRBV28 and TRBJ2-3; either TRBD1 or TRBD2 may supply D (5 bases each). CDR3 size: 17 residues. Germline V gene lookup returns CDR1 MDHEN and CDR2 SYDVKM. V was clipped by 3 bases and J by 0 bases, with 16 bases between them. The CDR3 loop is CASSFLDWGMSTDTQYF. The DNA of the CDR3 is TGTGCCAGCAGTTTCCTGGATTGGGGGATGAGCACAGATACGCAGTATTTT.